The 9 T cell receptor beta chains below come from one sample, sequenced in a study of blood T cell repertoires in COVID-19. Method: immunoSEQ multiplex PCR; TCRdb's copy keeps in-frame clones and lacks some. This sample carries some 400,000 clones, around 87% of them seen once, and the ten largest clones take about 10%. Sample: peripheral blood. These receptors all stem from a young woman with COVID-19, enrolled during active disease.

This clone was counted once. This CDR3 reads CATDRGGLVADTQYF. As DNA, the CDR3 is TGTGCCACCGACCGGGGAGGGCTAGTAGCAGATACGCAGTATTTT. The V call is TRBV11-2, the J call TRBJ2-3; TRBD2 aligns across 7 bases. Germline CDR1 reads SGHAT; CDR2 reads FQNNGV. V dropped 10 bases and J dropped 4; count of bases not matched to a gene: 14. The CDR3 is 15 amino acids.

The V gene is TRBV5-1, the J gene TRBJ2-7; 8 bases are a match to TRBD2. The CDR3 spans 15 residues. V gave up 2 bases and J gave up 6 bases; unmatched junction bases: 10. Germline V gene lookup returns CDR1 SGHRS and CDR2 YFSETQ. CDR3 sequence: CASSFAGLAGVEQYF. The CDR3 DNA is TGCGCCAGCAGCTTCGCCGGACTAGCAGGGGTCGAGCAGTACTTC.

J is TRBJ1-3 and V is TRBV2; 10 nucleotides line up with TRBD1. V lost 6 bases and J lost 2; bases outside the gene matches: 16. This CDR3 is built from 19 residues. Per the germline V gene, CDR1 is SNHLY and CDR2 is FYNNEI. The CDR3 bases are TGTGCCAGCAGCGGACCAGGGTTGGGACAGGGGCCGACTGGAAACACCATATATTTT. This encodes CASSGPGLGQGPTGNTIYF.

The chain joins TRBV2 to TRBJ2-2; 9 bases line up with TRBD2. V was pared by 4 bases and J by 6 bases, with 6 bases of the junction left unmatched. This CDR3 has 15 residues. Germline V lookup: CDR1 SNHLY, CDR2 FYNNEI. The CDR3 here is CASSGGGRGPGELFF. The DNA of the CDR3 is TGTGCCAGCAGTGGTGGCGGGAGGGGTCCCGGGGAGCTGTTTTTT. Full variable domain (remainder filled in from reference TRBV2 and TRBJ2-2): EPEVTQTPSHQVTQMGQEVILRCVPISNHLYFYWYRQILGQKVEFLVSFYNNEISEKSEIFDDQFSVERPDGSNFTLKIRSTKLEDSAMYFCASSGGGRGPGELFFGEGSRLTVL.

About this clone: The sample contains more than one DNA sequence encoding this CDR3. The gene calls are TRBV30 and TRBJ1-5, with D possibly being TRBD1 (6 bases). The germline V gene encodes CDR1 GTSNPN and CDR2 SVGIG (reference sequence). This CDR3 comprises 14 residues. V was cut by 2 bases and J by 1 base, with 9 bases left in between. The CDR3 here is CAWSRGSSNQPQHF. CDR3 nucleotide sequence: TGTGCCTGGAGTAGGGGGTCAAGCAATCAGCCCCAGCATTTT.

The CDR3 sequence is CASTTGARYNEQFF. The CDR3 bases are TGTGCCAGCACCACGGGAGCTCGGTACAATGAGCAGTTCTTC. The chain has TRBV6-1 and TRBJ2-1, with D tentatively TRBD2 (6 bases). Germline CDR1 and CDR2: MNHNS and SASEGT. Trimming left V 7 bases short and J 4 bases short, with 14 bases between. This CDR3 spans 14 amino acids.

The rearrangement links TRBV3-1 (or the pseudogene TRBV3-2) to TRBJ2-7; 10 bases line up with TRBD1. The germline V gene encodes CDR1 LGHDT and CDR2 YNNKEL (reference sequence). V lost 5 bases to trimming and J lost 2 bases; unmatched junction nucleotides: 6. This CDR3 is built from 15 residues. The CDR3 region is CASSARQGAPYEQYF. The CDR3, as DNA: TGTGCCAGCAGCGCCCGACAGGGGGCCCCCTACGAGCAGTACTTC.

This chain joins TRBV5-1 and TRBJ2-7, with 8 nucleotides matching TRBD2. CDR1 and CDR2 (germline): SGHRS, YFSETQ. The CDR3 is made up of 15 amino acids. With 1 base clipped from V and 7 bases from J, the junction kept 10 bases outside the gene matches. In DNA, the CDR3 is TGCGCCAGCAGCTTGACGCCGGGAGGGCCCTCAGAGCAGTACTTC. Amino acid sequence: CASSLTPGGPSEQYF.

The rearrangement uses TRBV19 and TRBJ1-2; TRBD1 aligns across 8 bases. The CDR3 runs 14 residues. V lost 5 bases and J lost 7; bases outside the gene matches: 9. Germline loops: CDR1 LNHDA, CDR2 SQIVND (reference sequence). DNA for the CDR3: TGTGCCAGTAGTCCGGACAGGGTGAGAGGTGGCTACACCTTC. It codes for CASSPDRVRGGYTF.